The entry below gives a single TCR beta chain sequence along with its context. The antigen is unknown. These data are taken from a study of PD-1 blockade in classical Hodgkin lymphoma. Study summary: Intravenous delivery of nivolumab at 3 mg/kg to patients occurred every 2 weeks.

As for time point: cycle 4 day 1 (C4D1), after less than 7 weeks of nivolumab. Exposure to brentuximab vedotin varied, and each patient had relapsed following autologous stem cell transplantation. Purification of CD4+ T cells from thawed PBMCs was performed via magnetic negative selection. Study outcomes and limitations: Newly diagnosed and completely responding patients shared comparable baseline diversity. Possibly reflecting disease activity or prior therapy, repertoire differences have causes that remain undefined. Baseline TCR diversity was reportedly lower in newly diagnosed patients than healthy donors.

TCRdb's copy holds only in-frame clones and misses some; the assay was immunoSEQ multiplex PCR. The sample lists roughly 29,000 clones, roughly 80% occurring once. Germline V gene sequence: CDR1 LNHDA, CDR2 SQIVND (reference sequence). J lost 3 bases, V lost 1 base, and 5 bases had no gene match. CDR3 size: 15 residues. This sample comprised CD4+ T cells from blood, obtained before the fourth cycle of nivolumab. This TCR was recovered from a human donor with classical Hodgkin lymphoma. This chain joins TRBV19 and TRBJ2-7; 8 positions agree with TRBD1. The CDR3 nucleotides are TGTGCCAGTAGTATAGGGGGGACAGGACTCTACGAGCAGTACTTC. This codes for CASSIGGTGLYEQYF.